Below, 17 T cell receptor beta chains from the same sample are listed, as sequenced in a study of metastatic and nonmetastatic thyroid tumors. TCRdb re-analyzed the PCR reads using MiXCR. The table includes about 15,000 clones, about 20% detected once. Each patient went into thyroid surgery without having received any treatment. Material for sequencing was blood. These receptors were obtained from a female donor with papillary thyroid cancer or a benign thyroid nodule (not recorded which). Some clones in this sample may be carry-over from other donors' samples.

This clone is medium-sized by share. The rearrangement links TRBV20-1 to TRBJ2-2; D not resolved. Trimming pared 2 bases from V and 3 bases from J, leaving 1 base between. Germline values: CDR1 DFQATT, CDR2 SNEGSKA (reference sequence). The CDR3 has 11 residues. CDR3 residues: CSARHTGELFF. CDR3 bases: TGCAGTGCTAGACACACCGGGGAGCTGTTTTTT.

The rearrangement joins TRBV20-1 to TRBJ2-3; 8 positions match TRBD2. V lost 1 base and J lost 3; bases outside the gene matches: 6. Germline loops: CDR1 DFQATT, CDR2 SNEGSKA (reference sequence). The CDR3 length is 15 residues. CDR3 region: CSARVLAGRTDTQYF. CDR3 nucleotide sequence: TGCAGTGCTAGAGTATTAGCGGGACGAACAGATACGCAGTATTTT.

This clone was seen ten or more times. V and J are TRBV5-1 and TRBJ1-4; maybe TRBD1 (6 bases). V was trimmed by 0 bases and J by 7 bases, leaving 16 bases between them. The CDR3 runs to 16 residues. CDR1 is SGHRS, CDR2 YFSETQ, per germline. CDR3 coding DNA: TGCGCCAGCAGCTTGGCCGTCGGGGGCACAAGTGAAAAACTGTTTTTT. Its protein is CASSLAVGGTSEKLFF.

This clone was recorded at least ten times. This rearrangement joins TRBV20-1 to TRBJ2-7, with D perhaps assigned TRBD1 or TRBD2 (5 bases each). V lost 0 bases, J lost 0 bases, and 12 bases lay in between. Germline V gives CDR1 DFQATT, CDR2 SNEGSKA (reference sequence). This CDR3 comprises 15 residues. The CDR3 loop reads CSARDGRDASYEQYF. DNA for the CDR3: TGCAGTGCTAGAGATGGCCGGGACGCCTCCTACGAGCAGTACTTC.

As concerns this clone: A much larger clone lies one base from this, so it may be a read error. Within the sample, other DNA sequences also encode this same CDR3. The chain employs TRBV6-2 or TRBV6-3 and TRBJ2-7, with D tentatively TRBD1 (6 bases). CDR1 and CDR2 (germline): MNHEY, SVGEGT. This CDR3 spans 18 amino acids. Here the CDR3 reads CAGSYSYLTGTHYYEQYF. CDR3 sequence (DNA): TGTGCCGGCAGTTACTCGTACCTTACCGGGACACACTACTACGAGCAGTACTTC.

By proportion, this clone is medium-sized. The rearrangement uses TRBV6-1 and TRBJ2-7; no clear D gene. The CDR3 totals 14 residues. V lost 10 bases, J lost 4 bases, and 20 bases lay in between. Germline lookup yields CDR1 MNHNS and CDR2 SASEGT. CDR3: CATLVNGPTYEQYF. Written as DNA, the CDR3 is TGTGCCACATTGGTTAACGGGCCTACTTACGAGCAGTACTTC.

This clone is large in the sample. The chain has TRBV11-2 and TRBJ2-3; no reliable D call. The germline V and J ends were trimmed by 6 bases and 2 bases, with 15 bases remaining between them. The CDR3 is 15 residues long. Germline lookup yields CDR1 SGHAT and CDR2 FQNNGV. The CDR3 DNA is TGTGCCAGCAGGCTCACTCACGGTTACACAGATACGCAGTATTTT. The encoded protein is CASRLTHGYTDTQYF. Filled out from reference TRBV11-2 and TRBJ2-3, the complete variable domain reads EAGVAQSPRYKIIEKRQSVAFWCNPISGHATLYWYQQILGQGPKLLIQFQNNGVVDDSQLPKDRFSAERLKGVDSTLKIQPAKLEDSAVYLCASRLTHGYTDTQYFGPGTRLTVL.

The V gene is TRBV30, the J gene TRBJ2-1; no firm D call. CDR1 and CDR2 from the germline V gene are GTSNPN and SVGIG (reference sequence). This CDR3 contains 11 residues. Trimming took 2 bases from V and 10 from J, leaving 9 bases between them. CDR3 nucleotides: TGTGCCTGGAGTCATATTCGCGAGCAGTTCTTC. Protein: CAWSHIREQFF.

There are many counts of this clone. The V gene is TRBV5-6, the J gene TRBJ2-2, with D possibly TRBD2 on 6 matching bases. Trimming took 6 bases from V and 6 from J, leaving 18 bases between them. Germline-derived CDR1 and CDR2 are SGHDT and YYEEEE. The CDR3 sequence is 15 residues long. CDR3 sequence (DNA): TGTGCCAGCACCATCGGGGGTGCCCTTTCCGGGGAGCTGTTTTTT. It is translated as CASTIGGALSGELFF.

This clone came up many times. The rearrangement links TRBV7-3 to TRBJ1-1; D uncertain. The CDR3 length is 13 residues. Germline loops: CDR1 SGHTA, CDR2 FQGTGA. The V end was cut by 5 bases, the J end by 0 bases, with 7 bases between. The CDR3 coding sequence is TGTGCCAGCAGCGAAAATATGAACACTGAAGCTTTCTTT. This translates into CASSENMNTEAFF. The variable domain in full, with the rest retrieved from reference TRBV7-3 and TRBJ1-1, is GAGVSQTPSNKVTEKGKYVELRCDPISGHTALYWYRQSLGQGPEFLIYFQGTGAADDSGLPNDRFFAVRPEGSVSTLKIQRTERGDSAVYLCASSENMNTEAFFGQGTRLTVV.

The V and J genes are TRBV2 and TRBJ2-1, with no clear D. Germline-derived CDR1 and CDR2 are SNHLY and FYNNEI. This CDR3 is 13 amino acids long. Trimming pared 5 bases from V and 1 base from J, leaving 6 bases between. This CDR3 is CASSYESYNEQFF. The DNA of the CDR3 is TGTGCCAGCAGTTATGAATCCTACAATGAGCAGTTCTTC.

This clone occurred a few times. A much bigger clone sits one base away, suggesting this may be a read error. CDR3 loop: CVSSLALSDPQQFF. CDR3 nucleotide sequence: TGTGTCAGCAGTTTAGCGCTCTCGGACCCACAGCAGTTCTTC. The V call is TRBV28, the J call TRBJ2-1; D is perhaps TRBD2 (5 bases). Germline V gene lookup returns CDR1 MDHEN and CDR2 SYDVKM. The CDR3 spans 14 residues. Variable domain in full (rest from reference TRBV28 and TRBJ2-1): DVKVTQSSRYLVKRTGEKVFLECVQDMDHENMFWYRQDPGLGLRLIYFSYDVKMKEKGDIPEGYSVSREKKERFSLILESASTNQTSMYLCVSSLALSDPQQFFGPGTRLTVL.

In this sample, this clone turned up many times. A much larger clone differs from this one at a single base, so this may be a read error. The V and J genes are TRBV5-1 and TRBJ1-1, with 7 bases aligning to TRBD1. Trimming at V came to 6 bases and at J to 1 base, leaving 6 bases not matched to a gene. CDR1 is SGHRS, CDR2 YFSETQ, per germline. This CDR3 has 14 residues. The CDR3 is CASIRGEGNTEAFF. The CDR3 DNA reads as TGCGCCAGCATCAGGGGGGAAGGGAACACTGAAGCTTTCTTT.

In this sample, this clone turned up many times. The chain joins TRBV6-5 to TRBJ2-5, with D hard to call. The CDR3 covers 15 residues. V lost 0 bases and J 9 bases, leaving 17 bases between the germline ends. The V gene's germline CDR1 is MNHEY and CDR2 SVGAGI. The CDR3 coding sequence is TGTGCCAGCAGTTACTCTTCAGAGCAGGCAGGTCCCCAGTACTTC. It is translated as CASSYSSEQAGPQYF.

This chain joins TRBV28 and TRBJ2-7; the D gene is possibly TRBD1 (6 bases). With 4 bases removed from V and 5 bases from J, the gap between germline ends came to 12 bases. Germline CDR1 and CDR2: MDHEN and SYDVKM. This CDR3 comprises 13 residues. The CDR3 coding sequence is TGTGCCAGCAGTTCCAGGGGTTATGACGAGCAGTACTTC. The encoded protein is CASSSRGYDEQYF.

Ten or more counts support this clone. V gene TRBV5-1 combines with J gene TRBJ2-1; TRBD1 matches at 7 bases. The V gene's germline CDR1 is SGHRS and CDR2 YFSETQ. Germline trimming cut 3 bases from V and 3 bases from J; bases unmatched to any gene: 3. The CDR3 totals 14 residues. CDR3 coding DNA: TGCGCCAGCAGCTCCGGGACAGACTACAATGAGCAGTTCTTC. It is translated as CASSSGTDYNEQFF.

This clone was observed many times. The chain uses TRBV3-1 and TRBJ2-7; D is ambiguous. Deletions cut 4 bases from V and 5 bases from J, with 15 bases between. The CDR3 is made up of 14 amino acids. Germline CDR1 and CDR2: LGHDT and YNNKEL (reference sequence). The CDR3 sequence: CASSRRRVLDEQYF. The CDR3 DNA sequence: TGTGCCAGCAGCCGTAGAAGAGTTCTGGACGAGCAGTACTTC.